What follows are 20 T cell receptor beta chains derived from one specimen sequenced in a study of T-cell memory formation after mild COVID-19. MiXCR was run by TCRdb on the 5' RACE reads, yielding one entry per CDR3 protein. The sample yields 90,000 to 130,000 distinct CDR3 sequences, 15% to 20% seen once. Material for sequencing was PBMCs or a T cell subset sorted from them (not recorded which). The receptors derive from a man younger than 35 who had mild COVID-19 (a few samples of this study predate the infection). Cell type and time point are not known.

This clonotype was recorded many times. Germline and junction disagree at one end, which may indicate a read error. The chain joins TRBV7-7 to TRBJ2-3; D might be TRBD1 (5 bases). The CDR3 is 14 residues long. Per the germline V gene, CDR1 is SSHAT and CDR2 is FNYEAQ (reference sequence). The chain's CDR3 is CASSLGRGADTQYF. CDR3 nucleotides: TGTGCTAGCAGCTTAGGAAGGGGCGCAGATACGCAGTATTTT. Complete variable domain (other parts from reference TRBV7-7 and TRBJ2-3): GAGVSQSPRYKVTKRGQDVTLRCDPISSHATLYWYQQALGQGPEFLTYFNYEAQPDKSGLPSDRFSAERPEGSISTLTIQRTEQRDSAMYRCASSLGRGADTQYFGPGTRLTVL.

This clonotype was observed a few times. This chain uses TRBV7-2 with TRBJ2-1; 7 positions agree with TRBD2. V was clipped by 6 bases and J by 2 bases; unmatched bases: 19. This CDR3 spans 19 amino acids. In germline, CDR1 is SGHTA, CDR2 FQGNSA. The CDR3 bases are TGTGCCAGCAGATCTAGTGGGGGGGGACCCAAGAGAACCTACAATGAGCAGTTCTTC. Translation gives CASRSSGGGPKRTYNEQFF.

The chain couples TRBV20-1 to TRBJ2-1, with D possibly matching TRBD1 (5 bases). The CDR3 contains 16 residues. V lost 2 bases and J 4 bases, leaving 18 bases between the germline ends. Germline CDR1 reads DFQATT; CDR2 reads SNEGSKA (reference sequence). This CDR3 is CSARRIERGSYNEQFF. CDR3 DNA: TGCAGTGCTAGAAGAATCGAAAGGGGATCATACAATGAGCAGTTCTTC.

In its sample, this clonotype was seen a few times. The rearrangement joins TRBV12-3 or TRBV12-4 to TRBJ2-3, with TRBD1 matching 7 bases. After removal of 8 bases from V and 2 bases from J, the junction contained 10 bases not matched to a gene. This CDR3 contains 15 residues. CDR3 protein: CASSTQGTLTDTQYF. In DNA form, the CDR3 reads TGTGCCAGCTCGACACAGGGGACCCTCACAGATACGCAGTATTTT.

This clonotype occurred many times. The V gene is TRBV7-2, the J gene TRBJ2-5; D gene uncertain. Trimming took off 10 bases at V and 2 bases at J, with 17 bases between the two ends. The CDR3 spans 14 residues. Germline loops: CDR1 SGHTA, CDR2 FQGNSA. CDR3 protein: CATRLSIWQETQYF. In DNA form, the CDR3 reads TGTGCCACCAGGCTCTCCATTTGGCAAGAGACCCAGTACTTC.

This clonotype was seen a handful of times. The rearrangement links TRBV11-1 to TRBJ2-4; D might be TRBD1 (5 bases). Per germline, CDR1 SGHAT and CDR2 FQDESV (reference sequence). The CDR3 is 15 residues long. With 4 bases removed from V and 0 bases from J, the gap between germline ends came to 10 bases. DNA of the CDR3: TGTGCCAGCAGCTCCTCCGACAGAGCCAAAAACATTCAGTACTTC. Its translation: CASSSSDRAKNIQYF.

This clonotype showed up just a few times. The CDR3 DNA reads TGCGCCAGCAGCATCCTTGGGCGGACAGGAGACCGGGAGACCCAGTACTTC. This gives the protein CASSILGRTGDRETQYF. This chain connects TRBV5-1 to TRBJ2-5, with 7 bases identical to TRBD1. The CDR3 extends over 17 amino acids. CDR1 is SGHRS, CDR2 YFSETQ, per germline. Trimming at V came to 4 bases and at J to 5 bases, leaving 17 bases not matched to a gene.

In this sample, this clonotype turned up many times. This chain connects TRBV5-1 to TRBJ2-3; D remains unclear. Germline V gene sequence: CDR1 SGHRS, CDR2 YFSETQ. Trimming took 2 bases from V and 2 from J, leaving 9 bases between them. This CDR3 region has 14 residues. The CDR3 region has the DNA TGCGCCAGCAGCTTAGGGCAGTACACAGATACGCAGTATTTT. Encoded protein: CASSLGQYTDTQYF.

The chain carries TRBV27 and TRBJ1-4; TRBD1 aligns across 9 bases. CDR3 length: 14 amino acids. V was clipped by 5 bases and J by 6 bases; unmatched bases: 4. The germline CDR1 and CDR2 sequences are MNHEY and SMNVEV (reference sequence). The chain's CDR3 is CASSGTGRYEKLFF. As DNA, the CDR3 is TGTGCCAGCAGTGGGACAGGGAGATATGAAAAACTGTTTTTT.

There are many counts of this clonotype. The CDR3 nucleotides read TGCGCCAGCAGCTTGGCCGTTAGCGGGGCCGACTACGAGCAGTACTTC. It translates to CASSLAVSGADYEQYF. The chain couples TRBV5-1 to TRBJ2-7; 8 nucleotides match TRBD2. The J segment lost 3 bases and the V segment lost 0 bases, leaving 8 bases of the junction unmatched. The CDR3 extends over 16 amino acids. CDR1 and CDR2 (germline): SGHRS, YFSETQ. The full variable domain, with the rest looked up from reference TRBV5-1 and TRBJ2-7, is KAGVTQTPRYLIKTRGQQVTLSCSPISGHRSVSWYQQTPGQGLQFLFEYFSETQRNKGNFPGRFSGRQFSNSRSEMNVSTLELGDSALYLCASSLAVSGADYEQYFGPGTRLTVT.

This clonotype is medium-sized in the sample. The chain uses TRBV2 and TRBJ2-1, with 8 positions matching TRBD2. From germline, CDR1 is SNHLY and CDR2 FYNNEI. The V gene end was trimmed by 5 bases and the J gene end by 7 bases; junction bases not matched to a gene: 13. The CDR3 has 16 amino acids. CDR3 in amino acids: CASSYPGLGGVNEQFF. The CDR3 DNA follows: TGTGCCAGCAGTTATCCGGGACTAGGTGGGGTGAATGAGCAGTTCTTC.

CDR3: CASSLRAEGGYTF. DNA for the CDR3: TGCGCCAGCAGCTTGCGAGCCGAGGGTGGCTACACCTTC. The rearrangement joins TRBV5-1 to TRBJ1-2; unclear D gene. The CDR3 is 13 residues long. Per the germline V gene, CDR1 is SGHRS and CDR2 is YFSETQ. Trimming took 1 base from V and 7 from J, leaving 11 bases between them.

The chain recombines TRBV15 with TRBJ1-1, with TRBD1 identical over 8 bases. The germline CDR1 and CDR2 sequences are LNHNV and YYDKDF (reference sequence). The CDR3 has 13 residues. The V and J ends lost 5 bases and 4 bases, in that order; junction bases with no gene match: 3. The CDR3 DNA reads as TGTGCCACCAGCCTCCAGGGGGCCACTGAAGCTTTCTTT. Its protein is CATSLQGATEAFF.

The rearrangement links TRBV20-1 to TRBJ2-1, with no clear D. V shed 3 bases and J shed 0 bases, with 9 bases lying between them. The CDR3 runs 14 residues. Germline V gene data show CDR1 as DFQATT and CDR2 as SNEGSKA (reference sequence). This CDR3 reads CSARDGSSYNEQFF. CDR3 in DNA: TGCAGTGCTAGGGACGGCAGCTCCTACAATGAGCAGTTCTTC.

This clonotype came up a few times. V gene TRBV5-8 combines with J gene TRBJ1-1; tentatively, D is TRBD1 (5 bases). Germline values: CDR1 SGHTS, CDR2 YDEGEE. Trimming removed 4 bases from V and 5 bases from J, with 15 bases in between. This CDR3 has 14 residues. The CDR3 DNA sequence: TGTGCCAGCAGCCTGCTGGGGGTGGGGACTGAAGCTTTCTTT. Protein product: CASSLLGVGTEAFF. The full variable domain, in which reference TRBV5-8 and TRBJ1-1 provide the parts outside the CDR3, is EAGVTQSPTHLIKTRGQQATLRCSPISGHTSVYWYQQALGLGLQFLLWYDEGEERNRGNFPPRFSGRQFPNYSSELNVNALELEDSALYLCASSLLGVGTEAFFGQGTRLTVV.

This clonotype occurred a few times. The chain joins TRBV12-3 or TRBV12-4 to TRBJ2-5; TRBD1 agrees at 8 bases. The CDR3 sequence is 15 residues long. V was clipped by 5 bases and J by 5 bases; unmatched bases: 10. The CDR3: CASSPDRGSRETQYF. CDR3 nucleotides: TGTGCCAGCAGTCCAGACAGGGGATCACGGGAGACCCAGTACTTC.

In its sample, this clonotype was seen many times. The genes are TRBV6-5 and TRBJ2-2; D may be TRBD2 (5 bases). In germline, CDR1 is MNHEY, CDR2 SVGAGI. The CDR3 runs 16 residues. V was clipped by 5 bases and J by 2 bases, with 15 bases between them. The CDR3, as DNA: TGTGCCAGCAGTCCACGGGGAAAGATTAACACCGGGGAGCTGTTTTTT. It encodes CASSPRGKINTGELFF.

The table lists this clonotype with many counts. The rearrangement links TRBV20-1 to TRBJ2-3, with 8 nucleotides matching TRBD1. V lost 0 bases, J lost 1 base, and 3 bases stayed unmatched. Germline V lookup: CDR1 DFQATT, CDR2 SNEGSKA (reference sequence). The CDR3 length is 15 residues. CDR3 DNA sequence: TGCAGTGCTAGAGACGCGGGACAGGGCACAGATACGCAGTATTTT. Translation: CSARDAGQGTDTQYF.

In its sample, this clonotype was seen a few times. V and J are TRBV12-3 or TRBV12-4 and TRBJ2-3, with D possibly TRBD2 on 5 matching bases. The CDR3 runs 13 residues. V was pared by 5 bases and J by 3 bases, with 9 bases between. CDR3 bases: TGTGCCAGCAGTATCCCGGGGACAGATACGCAGTATTTT. It translates to CASSIPGTDTQYF.

The chain combines TRBV12-3 or TRBV12-4 with TRBJ2-2; D perhaps matches TRBD1 (5 bases). The ends were cut back, 5 bases at V and 8 bases at J, with 9 bases in the middle. The CDR3 is 12 amino acids. CDR3 nucleotides: TGTGCCAGCAGTCCCTGGACAGGGGAGCTGTTTTTT. It translates to CASSPWTGELFF.